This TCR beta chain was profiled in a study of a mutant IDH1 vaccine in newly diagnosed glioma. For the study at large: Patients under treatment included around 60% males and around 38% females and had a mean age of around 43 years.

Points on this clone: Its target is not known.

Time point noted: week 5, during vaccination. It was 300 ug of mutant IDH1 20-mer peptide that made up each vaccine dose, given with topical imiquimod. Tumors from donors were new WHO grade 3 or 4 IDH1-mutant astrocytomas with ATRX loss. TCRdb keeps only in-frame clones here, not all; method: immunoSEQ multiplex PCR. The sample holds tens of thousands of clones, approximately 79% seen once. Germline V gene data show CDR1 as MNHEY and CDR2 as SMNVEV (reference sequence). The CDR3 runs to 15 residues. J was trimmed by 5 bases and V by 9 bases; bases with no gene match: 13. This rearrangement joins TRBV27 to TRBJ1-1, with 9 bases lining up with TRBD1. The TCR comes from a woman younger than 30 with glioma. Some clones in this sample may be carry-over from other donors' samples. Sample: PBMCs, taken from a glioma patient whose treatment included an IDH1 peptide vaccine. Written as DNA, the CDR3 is TGTGCCAGTAGTACCTCCGGGACAGGGCAAACTGAAGCTTTCTTT. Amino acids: CASSTSGTGQTEAFF.